One sample yielded the 23 T cell receptor beta chains listed below, sequenced in a study of cytomegalovirus exposure and HLA in healthy donors. PCR employed 60 Vbeta and 13 Jbeta primers. Assay used: immunoSEQ multiplex PCR; TCRdb lists only in-frame clones, some missing. Found here are 140,000 to 150,000 clones, roughly 79% of them singletons; the top ten hold approximately 9.7%. The specimen was PBMCs. These receptors were taken from an older woman in good health and CMV-seropositive.

This clone is a singleton in its sample. This sequence joins TRBV30 and TRBJ2-7, with D hard to call. V was clipped by 4 bases and J by 0 bases, with 10 bases between them. This CDR3 has 13 residues. Germline CDR1 reads GTSNPN; CDR2 reads SVGIG (reference sequence). CDR3 DNA sequence: TGTGCCTGGACCGTGGAGCACTCCTACGAGCAGTACTTC. Translated: CAWTVEHSYEQYF.

This chain joins TRBV28 and TRBJ1-5; D unclear. Per germline, CDR1 MDHEN and CDR2 SYDVKM. V lost 6 bases to trimming and J lost 2 bases, with 17 bases between them. CDR3 length: 16 residues. CDR3 nucleotides: TGTGCCAGCAGGTTAGGGCCCTCCTTGGGCAATCAGCCCCAGCATTTT. Residues: CASRLGPSLGNQPQHF.

The chain is built from TRBV5-1 and TRBJ1-1; TRBD1 matches 12 bases. Germline loops: CDR1 SGHRS, CDR2 YFSETQ. This CDR3 is 16 amino acids long. With 4 bases clipped from V and 4 bases from J, the junction kept 8 bases outside the gene matches. The CDR3 region has the DNA TGCGCCAGCAGCGCCGGGACAGGGGGCGCCGGCACTGAAGCTTTCTTT. Residues: CASSAGTGGAGTEAFF.

V usage is TRBV27 and J usage is TRBJ2-7, with 9 bases fitting TRBD1. CDR1 and CDR2 (germline): MNHEY, SMNVEV (reference sequence). The CDR3 consists of 15 residues. V lost 4 bases to trimming and J lost 6 bases; unmatched junction nucleotides: 10. The CDR3 loop reads CASSSQRQGVVEQYF. DNA for the CDR3: TGTGCCAGCAGTTCCCAAAGACAGGGGGTGGTCGAGCAGTACTTC.

The V and J genes are TRBV30 and TRBJ1-3; D may be TRBD1 (5 bases). This CDR3 has 15 amino acids. CDR1 and CDR2 from the germline V gene are GTSNPN and SVGIG (reference sequence). V shed 0 bases and J shed 0 bases, with 9 bases lying between them. The CDR3 loop reads CAWSVRGVSGNTIYF. The CDR3 DNA follows: TGTGCCTGGAGTGTACGGGGGGTCTCTGGAAACACCATATATTTT.

The genes are TRBV2 and TRBJ1-1; D not resolved. This CDR3 contains 14 residues. Deletions cut 3 bases from V and 6 bases from J, with 14 bases between. Germline V lookup: CDR1 SNHLY, CDR2 FYNNEI. The CDR3 sequence is CASSDKFSSAEAFF. The CDR3 nucleotides are TGTGCCAGCAGTGATAAGTTCAGTAGCGCTGAAGCTTTCTTT.

This chain joins TRBV2 and TRBJ2-1; TRBD1 matches 7 bases. The V gene end was trimmed by 5 bases and the J gene end by 8 bases; junction bases not matched to a gene: 6. The CDR3 length is 13 residues. CDR1 is SNHLY, CDR2 FYNNEI, per germline. The chain's CDR3 is CASSLTGVDEQFF. The DNA of the CDR3 is TGTGCCAGCAGTTTAACAGGGGTCGATGAGCAGTTCTTC.

The chain uses TRBV7-6 and TRBJ2-3; 10 positions match TRBD2. After removal of 5 bases from V and 0 bases from J, the junction contained 2 bases not matched to a gene. Germline loops: CDR1 SGHVS, CDR2 FNYEAQ. CDR3 size: 15 residues. The DNA of the CDR3 is TGTGCCAGCAGCCCACTAGCGGGGAGCACAGATACGCAGTATTTT. Its protein product is CASSPLAGSTDTQYF.

This clone has just one count. J is TRBJ2-5 and V is TRBV28; D perhaps matches TRBD2 (6 bases). Per germline, CDR1 MDHEN and CDR2 SYDVKM. The V end lost 5 bases, the J end lost 5 bases, and 15 bases lay between the germline ends. The CDR3 has 14 residues. Here the CDR3 DNA reads TGTGCCAGCAGTACCGGGAGTTCAGGGGAGACCCAGTACTTC. Residues: CASSTGSSGETQYF.

The V gene is TRBV19, the J gene TRBJ1-2, with 8 bases identical to TRBD1. The trim removed 7 bases at V and 3 bases at J, leaving 7 bases unmatched. Per germline, CDR1 LNHDA and CDR2 SQIVND (reference sequence). The CDR3 covers 14 residues. This chain's CDR3 is CASIRTGSYYGYTF. The DNA for the CDR3 is TGTGCCAGTATCCGGACAGGGTCGTACTATGGCTACACCTTC.

V gene TRBV19 combines with J gene TRBJ2-5, with 9 bases fitting TRBD2. CDR3 length: 17 residues. The trim removed 3 bases at V and 2 bases at J, leaving 10 bases unmatched. The germline CDR1 and CDR2 sequences are LNHDA and SQIVND (reference sequence). CDR3 sequence reads: CASSIISRGRGQETQYF. DNA of the CDR3: TGTGCCAGTAGTATCATTTCTCGCGGGAGGGGACAAGAGACCCAGTACTTC.

The V call is TRBV9, the J call TRBJ2-3; D may be TRBD2 (5 bases). CDR1 is SGDLS, CDR2 YYNGEE, per germline. The length of the CDR3 is 16 residues. Trimming took off 1 base at V and 1 base at J, with 13 bases between the two ends. The CDR3, as DNA: TGTGCCAGCAGCGTATTGGCGGGTTTAGGCACAGATACGCAGTATTTT. It codes for CASSVLAGLGTDTQYF.

CDR3 amino acids: CASSDQGYNEQFF. In DNA, the CDR3 is TGTGCCAGCAGTGATCAGGGTTACAATGAGCAGTTCTTC. The chain links TRBV6-1 to TRBJ2-1; perhaps TRBD1 as D (5 bases). Trimming left V 3 bases short and J 4 bases short, with 7 bases between. Germline V gene sequence: CDR1 MNHNS, CDR2 SASEGT. The CDR3 runs 13 residues.

DNA of the CDR3: TGCGCCAGCAGCTTGGCCATCGGGGTGCAAGGCTACACCTTC. Protein sequence: CASSLAIGVQGYTF. The chain combines TRBV5-1 with TRBJ1-2; no firm D call. This CDR3 spans 14 amino acids. The germline CDR1 and CDR2 sequences are SGHRS and YFSETQ. V dropped 0 bases and J dropped 8 bases, with 14 bases sitting between them.

The V and J genes are TRBV28 and TRBJ2-1; 12 nucleotides match TRBD2. The germline gives CDR1 MDHEN, CDR2 SYDVKM. The CDR3 is made up of 15 amino acids. J was trimmed by 9 bases and V by 5 bases; bases with no gene match: 8. CDR3 bases: TGTGCCAGCAGTGGAGCTAGCGGGAGGGTAGGTGAGCAGTTCTTC. Its protein is CASSGASGRVGEQFF.

The J gene is TRBJ2-1, the V gene TRBV21-1; TRBD2 is the table's D call and was not checked against the DNA. TRBV21-1 is designated a pseudogene. This CDR3 comprises 18 residues. CDR3 sequence (DNA): TGTGCCAGCAGCCAAGGGGGACTAGCGGGAGGCCGGTGGAATGAGCAGTTCTTC. It is translated as CASSQGGLAGGRWNEQFF.

This sequence joins TRBV6-1 and TRBJ1-2; D may be TRBD1 (5 bases). In germline, CDR1 is MNHNS, CDR2 SASEGT. The length of the CDR3 is 15 residues. Trimming shortened V by 6 bases and J by 5 bases, and 19 bases separated the two germline ends. CDR3 nucleotide sequence: TGTGCCAGCAGAGGGGTGGTTAGGACGGATTATGGCTACACCTTC. Translated, it gives CASRGVVRTDYGYTF.

The chain couples TRBV7-2 to TRBJ2-6, with a weak D call TRBD2 (7 bases). The CDR3 is 18 amino acids. Germline CDR1 reads SGHTA; CDR2 reads FQGNSA. V was cut by 3 bases and J by 0 bases, with 15 bases left in between. The CDR3: CASSFFQGRVSGANVLTF. CDR3 sequence (DNA): TGTGCCAGCAGCTTCTTCCAGGGGAGGGTCTCTGGGGCCAACGTCCTGACTTTC.

This clone showed up just once. The CDR3 region is CASSKAGGYEQYF. CDR3 DNA: TGTGCCAGCAGCAAGGCGGGGGGCTACGAGCAGTACTTC. The chain uses TRBV11-1 and TRBJ2-7; TRBD2 matches at 8 bases. This CDR3 spans 13 amino acids. J lost 3 bases, V lost 5 bases, and 3 bases had no gene match. Germline CDR1 is SGHAT and CDR2 is FQDESV (reference sequence).

The chain links TRBV6-1 to TRBJ2-7, with 8 bases that match TRBD1. V trimming: 0 bases; J trimming: 4 bases; junction bases outside the gene matches: 5. The CDR3 extends over 15 amino acids. CDR1 and CDR2 (germline): MNHNS, SASEGT. The DNA of the CDR3 is TGTGCCAGCAGTGAAGCGGACAGGGCGGCTTACGAGCAGTACTTC. Its protein product is CASSEADRAAYEQYF.

This clone was counted only a few times. J is TRBJ2-3 and V is TRBV7-6, with TRBD2 identical over 10 bases. The germline V gene has CDR1 SGHVS and CDR2 FNYEAQ. Germline trimming cut 3 bases from V and 6 bases from J; bases unmatched to any gene: 12. The CDR3 loop spans 17 amino acids. CDR3 DNA: TGTGCCAGCAGCTTTCAGGTTTCTAGCGGGAGTAAGGATACGCAGTATTTT. Its translation: CASSFQVSSGSKDTQYF.

The V and J genes are TRBV5-1 and TRBJ1-2, with D tentatively TRBD1 (6 bases). Trimming shortened V by 4 bases and J by 0 bases, and 13 bases separated the two germline ends. This CDR3 is built from 15 residues. The germline CDR1 and CDR2 sequences are SGHRS and YFSETQ. This CDR3 reads CASSPSRDTNYGYTF. The CDR3 DNA reads TGCGCCAGCAGCCCTTCTCGGGACACTAACTATGGCTACACCTTC.

This rearrangement joins TRBV28 to TRBJ2-1; TRBD2 aligns across 7 bases. This CDR3 comprises 14 residues. Germline CDR1 is MDHEN and CDR2 is SYDVKM. Trimming removed 8 bases from V and 0 bases from J; junction bases left unmatched: 4. The CDR3 region is CASHAGASYNEQFF. CDR3 DNA sequence: TGTGCCAGCCATGCGGGAGCCTCCTACAATGAGCAGTTCTTC.